This TCR beta chain was observed in a study of blood T cell repertoires in COVID-19. This table comes from immunoSEQ multiplex PCR, and its TCRdb copy is limited to in-frame clones, with some not included. Here the sample spans about 150,000 clones, roughly nine tenths being singletons. The CDR3 contains 13 residues. Trimming pared 3 bases from V and 9 bases from J, leaving 14 bases between. Germline assignment: CDR1 LGHDT and CDR2 YNNKEL (reference sequence). This clonotype was sampled from a woman in her 70s with acute or convalescent COVID-19. The chain is built from TRBV3-1 (or the pseudogene TRBV3-2) and TRBJ1-1, with a possible D match to TRBD1 (6 bases). The specimen was peripheral blood. CDR3 sequence: CASSQGGGGKAFF. CDR3 in DNA: TGTGCCAGCAGCCAGGGCGGGGGGGGCAAAGCTTTCTTT.